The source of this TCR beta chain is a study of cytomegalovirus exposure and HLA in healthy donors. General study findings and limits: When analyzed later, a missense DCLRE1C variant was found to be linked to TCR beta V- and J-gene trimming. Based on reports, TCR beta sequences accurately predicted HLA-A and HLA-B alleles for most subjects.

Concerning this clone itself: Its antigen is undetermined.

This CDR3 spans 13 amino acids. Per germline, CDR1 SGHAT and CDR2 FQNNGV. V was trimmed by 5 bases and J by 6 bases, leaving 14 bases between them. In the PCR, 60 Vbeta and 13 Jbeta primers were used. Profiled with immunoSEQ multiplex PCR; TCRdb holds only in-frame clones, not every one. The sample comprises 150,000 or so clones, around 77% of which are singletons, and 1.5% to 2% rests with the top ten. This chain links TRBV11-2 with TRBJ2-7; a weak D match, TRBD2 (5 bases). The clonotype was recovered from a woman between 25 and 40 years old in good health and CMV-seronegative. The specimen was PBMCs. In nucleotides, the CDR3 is TGTGCCAGCAGCGCCCAACAACGGGGCGAGCAGTACTTC. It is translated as CASSAQQRGEQYF.